The sequence of this T cell receptor beta chain was determined in a study of blood T cell repertoires in COVID-19. About the study: Spain, Italy and the United States supplied samples that represented acute and convalescent COVID-19.

Data came from immunoSEQ multiplex PCR; TCRdb stores just in-frame clones and leaves some out. The data show approximately 110,000 clones, approximately 78% seen once. The CDR3 totals 13 residues. The germline V gene encodes CDR1 KGHSY and CDR2 FQNENV. The ends were cut back, 4 bases at V and 6 bases at J, with 13 bases in the middle. The TCR sequence derives from a woman of 80 years or more with acute or convalescent COVID-19. The sequencing sample was made of peripheral blood. This chain uses TRBV16 with TRBJ2-7; D may be TRBD2 (5 bases). The CDR3 protein is CASSRAALAEQYF. CDR3 in DNA: TGTGCCAGCAGCCGAGCGGCCCTAGCCGAGCAGTACTTC.